The text below deals with one T cell receptor beta chain. Its antigen specificity is not known. Base qualities were left out, and no much larger clone turns up one base away. This specimen comes from a study of blood T cell repertoires in COVID-19 (dated by TCRdb to 2018 to 2021). Looking at the study overall: The collaborator samples originated in the United States, Italy and Spain and spanned the acute and convalescent phases of COVID-19. The prospective study material was composed of cDNA or gDNA derived from T cells, B-cell-depleted T cells, or PBMCs. Deeply sampled blood TCRbeta repertoires from subjects exposed to, actively infected with, or recovered from COVID-19 were included in the dataset. The repertoires were made available in a free public database intended to serve as a resource for research on the immune response to SARS-CoV-2. Samples came from the ongoing ImmuneRACE study (first 160 participants) plus 1,254 subjects from 6 global collaborators. Sample metadata almost always included a de-identified subject ID, COVID-19 status, age in years and sex. HLA class I and class II types, where available, came from metadata supplied by the sample provider rather than from assay-based typing. Overall study results and their limits: Clinical and demographic metadata were provided uncurated, with the amount varying by source and participant.

TCRbeta CDR3 regions were amplified from genomic DNA using the immunoSEQ Assay, a bias-controlled multiplex PCR. Per the authors' processing: The number of nucleated cells in each sample was estimated by amplification of reference gene primers within the assay. To quantify the absolute abundance of each unique TCRbeta CDR3 rearrangement, sequence reads were collapsed and filtered. For each sample, productive Simpson clonality was calculated as the square root of Simpson's diversity index across productive rearrangements. In its TCRdb copy, this immuneACCESS table keeps in-frame sequences only and misses some clones. Where compared with another copy, unresolved V genes explain less than half of these, and the others have no known cause. V and J calls and clone size are copied from that table; D and trimming were computed from the DNA. The sample table shows approximately 200,000 clones, and approximately 91% are seen once. The top ten clones comprise 2.7% of the sample.

Collaborating institutions collected whole blood in K2EDTA tubes following their own protocols. For TCRbeta analysis, collaborators shipped samples as frozen whole blood, isolated PBMCs, or DNA extracted from either of those sample types. From cysteine to phenylalanine, the CDR3 is 15 amino acids long. The CDR3 DNA has 45 bases and is translated from base 1. Trimmed from V: 8 bases; trimmed from J: 3 bases; junction bases lacking a gene match: 8. CDR1 and CDR2, looked up from the germline V gene, are SGHRS and YFSETQ. This clonotype was sampled from an older woman with acute or convalescent COVID-19. Sequencing was performed on peripheral blood. The sequence joins TRBV5-1 to TRBJ2-1, and TRBD2 matches 10 of the central bases. This receptor carries the CDR3 CASEREGLLYNEQFF. In nucleotides, the sequence is TGCGCCAGTGAGCGGGAGGGATTACTCTACAATGAGCAGTTCTTC.